This TCR beta chain was documented in a study of molecular identifiers for immune sequencing clone quantification. Each CDR3 protein is one row after TCRdb ran MiXCR on the PCR reads. This sample carries tens of thousands of distinct CDR3 sequences, more than 35% of them seen once, and the ten largest clones take 3.5% to 4.5%. This clonotype occurred many times. Trimming left V 5 bases short and J 8 bases short, with 6 bases between. The CDR3 covers 11 residues. The germline V gene has CDR1 SEHNR and CDR2 FQNEAQ (reference sequence). The origin of this receptor is a human donor in good health. Some libraries in this study had Jurkat cell RNA spiked in. V usage is TRBV7-9 and J usage is TRBJ1-4; unclear D gene. Sample: naive CD8+ T cells from blood, with Jurkat cell RNA spiked in. This sample's subset: FACS-sorted CD8+CD4-CCR7+CD45RA+ naive T cells. The CDR3 DNA sequence: TGTGCCAGCAGCCAACAAGAAAAACTGTTTTTT. Amino acid sequence: CASSQQEKLFF. Drawing the rest from reference TRBV7-9 and TRBJ1-4, the complete variable domain is DTGVSQNPRHKITKRGQNVTFRCDPISEHNRLYWYRQTLGQGPEFLTYFQNEAQLEKSRLLSDRFSAERPKGSFSTLEIQRTEQGDSAMYLCASSQQEKLFFGSGTQLSVL.